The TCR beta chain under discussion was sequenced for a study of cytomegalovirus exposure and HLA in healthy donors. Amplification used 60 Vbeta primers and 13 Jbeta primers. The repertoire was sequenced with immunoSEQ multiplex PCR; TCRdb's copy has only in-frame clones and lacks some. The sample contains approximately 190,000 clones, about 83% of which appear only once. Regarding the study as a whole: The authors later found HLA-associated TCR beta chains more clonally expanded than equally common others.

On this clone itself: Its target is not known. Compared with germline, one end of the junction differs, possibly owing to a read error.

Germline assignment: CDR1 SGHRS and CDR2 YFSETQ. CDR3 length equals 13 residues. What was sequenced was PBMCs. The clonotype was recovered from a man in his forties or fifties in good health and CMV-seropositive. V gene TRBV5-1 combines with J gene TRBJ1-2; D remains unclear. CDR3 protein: CASSGDVTGAQSF. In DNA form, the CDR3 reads TGCGCCAGCAGCGGAGACGTAACGGGAGCGCAAAGCTTC.